Shown below are 26 T cell receptor beta chains from a single sample sequenced in a study of blood T cell repertoires in COVID-19. Profiled with immunoSEQ multiplex PCR; TCRdb holds only in-frame clones, not every one. The table includes some 290,000 clones, around 92% detected once. Sequenced sample: peripheral blood. Receptors originate from a woman between 25 and 40 years old with COVID-19, enrolled during active disease.

This clone was picked up many times. This chain joins TRBV18 and TRBJ2-1, with a weak D call TRBD1 (6 bases). Trimming took off 6 bases at V and 9 bases at J, with 21 bases between the two ends. Per the germline V gene, CDR1 is KGHSH and CDR2 is LQKENI. The length of the CDR3 is 15 residues. CDR3 region: CASSPMSGTRGEQFF. CDR3 DNA: TGTGCCAGCTCCCCTATGTCCGGGACACGGGGTGAGCAGTTCTTC. The entire variable domain, with the rest obtained from reference TRBV18 and TRBJ2-1, is as follows: NAGVMQNPRHLVRRRGQEARLRCSPMKGHSHVYWYRQLPEEGLKFMVYLQKENIIDESGMPKERFSAEFPKEGPSILRIQQVVRGDSAAYFCASSPMSGTRGEQFFGPGTRLTVL.

This chain uses TRBV2 with TRBJ2-1; 13 bases map to TRBD2. The V segment lost 6 bases and the J segment 9 bases; nucleotides outside the gene matches: 11. The CDR3 covers 16 residues. Germline lookup yields CDR1 SNHLY and CDR2 FYNNEI. CDR3 sequence (DNA): TGTGCCAGCAGAGGCCCAACTAGCGGGGGGGCTCGTGAGCAGTTCTTC. Amino acids: CASRGPTSGGAREQFF.

The CDR3 sequence is CASSEQVSYEQYF. The CDR3 DNA is TGTGCCAGCAGTGAGCAGGTCTCCTACGAGCAGTACTTC. The chain uses TRBV6-1 and TRBJ2-7, with unresolved D. From germline, CDR1 is MNHNS and CDR2 SASEGT. The V gene lost 3 bases and the J gene lost 0 bases, with 6 bases spanning the gap. The CDR3 spans 13 residues.

CDR3 loop: CASSRGRANTEAFF. The CDR3 DNA reads as TGTGCCAGCAGCCGGGGTCGGGCGAACACTGAAGCTTTCTTT. The V call is TRBV7-9, the J call TRBJ1-1; the D is unclear. Trimming took off 5 bases at V and 1 base at J, with 11 bases between the two ends. The CDR3 runs 14 residues. The germline gives CDR1 SEHNR, CDR2 FQNEAQ (reference sequence). Supplemented by reference TRBV7-9 and TRBJ1-1, the full variable domain reads DTGVSQNPRHKITKRGQNVTFRCDPISEHNRLYWYRQTLGQGPEFLTYFQNEAQLEKSRLLSDRFSAERPKGSFSTLEIQRTEQGDSAMYLCASSRGRANTEAFFGQGTRLTVV.

This sequence joins TRBV7-9 and TRBJ2-3; tentative D call: TRBD2 (5 bases). The germline CDR1 and CDR2 sequences are SEHNR and FQNEAQ (reference sequence). The CDR3 is made up of 15 amino acids. Trimming took 4 bases from V and 0 from J, leaving 11 bases between them. The CDR3 DNA is TGTGCCAGCAGCTACGGGGTTTTAAGCACAGATACGCAGTATTTT. Translation: CASSYGVLSTDTQYF.

The rearrangement uses TRBV5-1 and TRBJ2-7, with D possibly being TRBD1 (5 bases). Germline-derived CDR1 and CDR2 are SGHRS and YFSETQ. CDR3 length equals 13 residues. The V end lost 5 bases, the J end lost 2 bases, and 11 bases lay between the germline ends. CDR3 in amino acids: CASSSPGTYEQYF. CDR3 coding DNA: TGCGCCAGCAGTTCCCCAGGGACCTACGAGCAGTACTTC.

This clone was observed a few times. This rearrangement joins TRBV6-5 to TRBJ2-6; D uncertain. V lost 6 bases to trimming and J lost 1 base, with 10 bases between them. The CDR3 runs 15 residues. Germline-derived CDR1 and CDR2 are MNHEY and SVGAGI. The chain's CDR3 is CASRVSGSGANVLTF. CDR3 sequence (DNA): TGTGCCAGCAGGGTCTCAGGATCTGGGGCCAACGTCCTGACTTTC.

The chain joins TRBV2 to TRBJ1-1; tentatively, D is TRBD1 (6 bases). The germline V gene encodes CDR1 SNHLY and CDR2 FYNNEI. This CDR3 is built from 15 residues. The germline V and J ends were trimmed by 3 bases and 2 bases, with 13 bases remaining between them. The CDR3 DNA sequence: TGTGCCAGCAGTGAGTCGGACAGCCGAAACACTGAAGCTTTCTTT. Amino acids: CASSESDSRNTEAFF. Full variable domain (rest looked up from reference TRBV2 and TRBJ1-1): EPEVTQTPSHQVTQMGQEVILRCVPISNHLYFYWYRQILGQKVEFLVSFYNNEISEKSEIFDDQFSVERPDGSNFTLKIRSTKLEDSAMYFCASSESDSRNTEAFFGQGTRLTVV.

This sequence joins TRBV6-2 or TRBV6-3 and TRBJ1-3; D not resolved. Deletions cut 6 bases from V and 0 bases from J, with 18 bases between. Germline V gene sequence: CDR1 MNHEY, CDR2 SVGEGT. The CDR3 loop spans 17 amino acids. CDR3 region: CASSRAKRAFSGNTIYF. DNA for the CDR3: TGTGCCAGCAGCCGCGCAAAGAGGGCATTCTCTGGAAACACCATATATTTT.

The chain couples TRBV7-2 to TRBJ2-5, with D maybe TRBD1 (6 bases). Germline V CDR1 and CDR2: SGHTA, FQGNSA. The CDR3 runs to 15 residues. V was clipped by 4 bases and J by 8 bases, with 20 bases between them. The CDR3: CASSSPYRAFRTQYF. For the CDR3, the DNA is TGTGCCAGCAGCTCACCGTACAGGGCCTTTAGAACCCAGTACTTC. Drawing the rest from reference TRBV7-2 and TRBJ2-5, the complete variable domain is GAGVSQSPSNKVTEKGKDVELRCDPISGHTALYWYRQSLGQGLEFLIYFQGNSAPDKSGLPSDRFSAERTGGSVSTLTIQRTQQEDSAVYLCASSSPYRAFRTQYFGPGTRLLVL.

V gene TRBV10-3 combines with J gene TRBJ2-7; TRBD1 matches 9 bases. The CDR3 is made up of 14 amino acids. The V and J ends lost 5 bases and 3 bases, in that order; junction bases with no gene match: 5. Germline V gene sequence: CDR1 ENHRY, CDR2 SYGVKD. The CDR3 spells CAISTSTGGYEQYF. Here the CDR3 DNA reads TGTGCCATCAGTACTTCGACAGGGGGCTACGAGCAGTACTTC.

In this sample, this clone turned up once. The gene calls are TRBV2 and TRBJ2-7; maybe TRBD2 (6 bases). V was cut by 4 bases and J by 3 bases, with 16 bases left in between. There are 15 residues in the CDR3. Germline V CDR1 and CDR2: SNHLY, FYNNEI. CDR3 loop: CASSVLGGVVYEQYF. CDR3 coding DNA: TGTGCCAGCAGTGTTCTGGGGGGTGTCGTCTACGAGCAGTACTTC.

J is TRBJ1-2 and V is TRBV19; possible D gene TRBD1, 6 bases. This CDR3 spans 13 amino acids. Trimming took off 3 bases at V and 6 bases at J, with 11 bases between the two ends. The germline V gene encodes CDR1 LNHDA and CDR2 SQIVND (reference sequence). The CDR3 sequence is CASSISQGNGYTF. The CDR3, as DNA: TGTGCCAGTAGTATCTCCCAGGGGAATGGCTACACCTTC.

V is TRBV10-1 and J is TRBJ1-1, with D unresolved. V shed 5 bases and J shed 7 bases, with 8 bases lying between them. CDR3 length: 11 amino acids. Germline-derived CDR1 and CDR2 are WNHNN and SYGVQD (reference sequence). CDR3 nucleotide sequence: TGCGCCAGCAGTCGACTAGGTGAAGCTTTCTTT. This translates into CASSRLGEAFF.

The rearrangement links TRBV5-1 to TRBJ1-4; a possible D gene is TRBD1 (5 bases). CDR3 size: 14 residues. Trimming pared 4 bases from V and 3 bases from J, leaving 10 bases between. Looked up from germline, CDR1 is SGHRS and CDR2 is YFSETQ. The CDR3 reads CASSVDSPNEKLFF. CDR3 in DNA: TGCGCCAGCAGCGTCGACAGCCCTAATGAAAAACTGTTTTTT.

V usage is TRBV29-1 and J usage is TRBJ1-4, with TRBD1 as a possible D gene (6 bases). The CDR3 has 13 residues. CDR1 SQVTM and CDR2 ANQGSEA come from the germline V gene. Trimming stripped 5 bases from V and 3 bases from J, with 10 bases between. The CDR3 sequence: CSVNRVANEKLFF. The CDR3 DNA sequence: TGCAGCGTTAACAGGGTTGCTAATGAAAAACTGTTTTTT.

The J gene is TRBJ2-1, the V gene TRBV4-1; 10 nucleotides agree with TRBD2. The CDR3 covers 16 residues. With V trimmed by 1 base and J by 7 bases, 7 bases remained unmatched. The V gene's germline CDR1 is MGHRA and CDR2 YSYEKL. This CDR3 reads CASSQVALAGTNEQFF. CDR3 DNA sequence: TGCGCCAGCAGCCAAGTCGCACTAGCGGGGACAAATGAGCAGTTCTTC.

This chain joins TRBV4-2 and TRBJ1-2; D is ambiguous. V was shortened by 3 bases and J by 6 bases, with 8 bases between the two germline ends. The CDR3 length is 12 residues. CDR1 is LGHNA, CDR2 YNFKEQ, per germline. CDR3 sequence (DNA): TGTGCCAGCAGCCAGGGAGGAGATGGCTACACCTTC. Translation: CASSQGGDGYTF.

The genes are TRBV19 and TRBJ2-3, with D perhaps TRBD1 (6 bases). Germline CDR1 and CDR2: LNHDA and SQIVND (reference sequence). Deletions cut 3 bases from V and 0 bases from J, with 13 bases between. The CDR3 runs 16 residues. The CDR3 nucleotides are TGTGCCAGTAGTATCACAGCGGACAGTAGCACAGATACGCAGTATTTT. This encodes CASSITADSSTDTQYF. The variable domain in full, completed from reference TRBV19 and TRBJ2-3, reads DGGITQSPKYLFRKEGQNVTLSCEQNLNHDAMYWYRQDPGQGLRLIYYSQIVNDFQKGDIAEGYSVSREKKESFPLTVTSAQKNPTAFYLCASSITADSSTDTQYFGPGTRLTVL.

As for this clone: A far bigger clonotype differs at one base, so this is likely a read error. This CDR3 is also generated by other DNA sequences in the sample. The J gene is TRBJ1-2, the V gene TRBV3-1 (or the pseudogene TRBV3-2), with 7 bases lining up with TRBD1. The CDR3 covers 13 residues. The V gene's germline CDR1 is LGHDT and CDR2 YNNKEL (reference sequence). V shed 4 bases, J shed 2 bases, and the junction held 1 base outside the gene matches. CDR3 protein: CASSLDRNYGYTF. The CDR3 nucleotides read TGTGCCAGCAGCCTGGACAGGAACTATGGCTACACCTTC.

This sequence joins TRBV19 and TRBJ1-5; weak D call: TRBD1 (5 bases). The V end was cut by 4 bases, the J end by 6 bases, with 19 bases between. The CDR3 runs 16 residues. Germline V gene data show CDR1 as LNHDA and CDR2 as SQIVND (reference sequence). CDR3 in amino acids: CASSTDGGEGSQPQHF. CDR3 bases: TGTGCCAGTAGTACCGATGGAGGGGAGGGTAGTCAGCCCCAGCATTTT.

This clone was picked up a small number of times. The chain is built from TRBV4-2 and TRBJ2-7; weak D call: TRBD2 (5 bases). The germline V gene encodes CDR1 LGHNA and CDR2 YNFKEQ. V lost 0 bases and J 3 bases, leaving 6 bases between the germline ends. This CDR3 comprises 13 residues. This CDR3 is CASSQEGSYEQYF. In DNA form, the CDR3 reads TGTGCCAGCAGCCAAGAGGGGAGCTACGAGCAGTACTTC.

The gene calls are TRBV24-1 and TRBJ1-1, with unresolved D. This CDR3 has 14 residues. CDR1 and CDR2 (germline): KGHDR, SFDVKD. V gave up 1 base and J gave up 8 bases, with 13 bases separating them. The DNA for the CDR3 is TGTGCCACCAGTGATTTCGGAGGCTTAAGGGAAGCTTTCTTT. Residues: CATSDFGGLREAFF.

This clone was picked up many times. This sequence joins TRBV7-2 and TRBJ2-7, with 9 bases matching TRBD2. CDR1 SGHTA and CDR2 FQGNSA come from the germline V gene. Losses at the gene ends were 5 bases for V and 2 bases for J; bases not matched to a gene: 7. The length of the CDR3 is 15 residues. This chain's CDR3 is CASSVGLAPTYEQYF. CDR3 bases: TGTGCCAGCAGCGTAGGACTAGCGCCGACCTACGAGCAGTACTTC.

The chain links TRBV28 to TRBJ1-2, with D perhaps matching TRBD1 (5 bases). CDR3 length equals 14 residues. CDR1 is MDHEN and CDR2 is SYDVKM in the germline V gene. Trimming removed 8 bases from V and 4 bases from J, with 17 bases in between. CDR3 sequence: CASQPQAPFYGYTF. The CDR3 DNA reads TGTGCCAGCCAGCCACAGGCTCCTTTCTATGGCTACACCTTC.

This chain uses TRBV2 with TRBJ2-1; 7 bases fit TRBD1. The germline gives CDR1 SNHLY, CDR2 FYNNEI. This CDR3 contains 13 residues. The V and J ends lost 3 bases and 8 bases, in that order; junction bases with no gene match: 4. The CDR3 loop is CASSEQGVDEQFF. The CDR3 coding sequence is TGTGCCAGCAGTGAGCAGGGGGTCGATGAGCAGTTCTTC.